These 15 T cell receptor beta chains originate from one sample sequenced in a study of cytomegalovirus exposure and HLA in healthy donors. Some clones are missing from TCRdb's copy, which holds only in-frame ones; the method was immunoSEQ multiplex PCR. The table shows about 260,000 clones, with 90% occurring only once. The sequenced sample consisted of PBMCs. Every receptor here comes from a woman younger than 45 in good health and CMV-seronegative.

The CDR3 spells CASSPGTGLSEKLFF. The CDR3 DNA reads as TGTGCCAGCAGTCCAGGGACAGGCCTCTCAGAAAAACTGTTTTTT. This chain connects TRBV28 to TRBJ1-4; 8 bases map to TRBD1. The trim removed 5 bases at V and 8 bases at J, leaving 10 bases unmatched. CDR3 length: 15 residues. Per the germline V gene, CDR1 is MDHEN and CDR2 is SYDVKM.

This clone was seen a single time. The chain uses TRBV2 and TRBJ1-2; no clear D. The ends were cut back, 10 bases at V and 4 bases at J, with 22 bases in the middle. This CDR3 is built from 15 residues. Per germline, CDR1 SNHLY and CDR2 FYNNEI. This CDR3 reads CATSPSAIPTYGYTF. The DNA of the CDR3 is TGTGCCACCAGCCCGTCAGCCATCCCTACCTATGGCTACACCTTC.

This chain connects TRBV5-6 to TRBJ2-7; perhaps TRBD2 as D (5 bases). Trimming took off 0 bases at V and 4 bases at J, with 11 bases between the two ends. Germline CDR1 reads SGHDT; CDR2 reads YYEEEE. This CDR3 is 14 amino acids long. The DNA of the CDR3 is TGTGCCAGCAGCTTGGGAGGGCTCAGGTACGAGCAGTACTTC. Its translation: CASSLGGLRYEQYF.

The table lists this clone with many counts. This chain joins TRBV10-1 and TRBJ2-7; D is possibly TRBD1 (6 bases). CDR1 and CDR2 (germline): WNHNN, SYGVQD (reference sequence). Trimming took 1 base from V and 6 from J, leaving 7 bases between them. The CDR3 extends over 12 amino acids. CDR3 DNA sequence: TGCGCCAGCAGTGAGTGGGGGCGCGAGCAGTACTTC. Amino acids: CASSEWGREQYF.

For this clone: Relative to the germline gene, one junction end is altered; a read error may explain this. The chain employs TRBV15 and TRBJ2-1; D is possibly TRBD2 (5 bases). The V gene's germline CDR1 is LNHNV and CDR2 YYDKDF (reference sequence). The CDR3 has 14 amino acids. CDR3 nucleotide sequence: TGTGCCACCAGCGGAGACCCTACGGGGAATGAGCAGTTCTTC. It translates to CATSGDPTGNEQFF.

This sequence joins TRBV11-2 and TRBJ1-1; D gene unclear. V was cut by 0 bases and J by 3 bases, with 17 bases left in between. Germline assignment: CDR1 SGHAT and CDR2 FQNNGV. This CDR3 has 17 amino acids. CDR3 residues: CASSLDLQVRRYTEAFF. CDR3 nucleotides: TGTGCCAGCAGCTTAGATCTGCAGGTAAGGAGGTACACTGAAGCTTTCTTT. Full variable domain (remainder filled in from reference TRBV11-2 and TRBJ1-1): EAGVAQSPRYKIIEKRQSVAFWCNPISGHATLYWYQQILGQGPKLLIQFQNNGVVDDSQLPKDRFSAERLKGVDSTLKIQPAKLEDSAVYLCASSLDLQVRRYTEAFFGQGTRLTVV.

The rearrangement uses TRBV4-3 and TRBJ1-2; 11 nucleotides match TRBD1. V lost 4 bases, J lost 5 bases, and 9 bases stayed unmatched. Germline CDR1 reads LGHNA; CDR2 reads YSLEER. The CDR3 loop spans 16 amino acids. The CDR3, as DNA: TGCGCCAGCAGCCGAGGGACAGGGGGGATTAGGTATGGCTACACCTTC. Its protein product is CASSRGTGGIRYGYTF.

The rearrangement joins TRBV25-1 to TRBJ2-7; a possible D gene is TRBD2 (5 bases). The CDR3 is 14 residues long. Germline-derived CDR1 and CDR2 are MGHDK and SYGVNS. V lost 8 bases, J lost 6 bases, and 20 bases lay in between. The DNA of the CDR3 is TGTGCCAGCGCGAAAGCCCCCGGGGTTCTCGAGCAGTACTTC. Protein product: CASAKAPGVLEQYF.

The CDR3: CASRSSDRGYNEQFF. The CDR3 DNA reads as TGTGCCAGCAGATCCAGCGACAGGGGCTACAATGAGCAGTTCTTC. The genes are TRBV27 and TRBJ2-1, with 8 bases matching TRBD1. CDR3 length: 15 residues. V shed 6 bases, J shed 3 bases, and the junction held 7 bases outside the gene matches. Germline lookup yields CDR1 MNHEY and CDR2 SMNVEV (reference sequence).

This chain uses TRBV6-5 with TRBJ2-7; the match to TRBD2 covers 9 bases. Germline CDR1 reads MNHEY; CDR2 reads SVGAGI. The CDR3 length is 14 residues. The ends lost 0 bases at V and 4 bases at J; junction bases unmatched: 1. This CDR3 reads CASSYSTSGYEQYF. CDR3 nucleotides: TGTGCCAGCAGTTACTCGACTAGCGGATACGAGCAGTACTTC.

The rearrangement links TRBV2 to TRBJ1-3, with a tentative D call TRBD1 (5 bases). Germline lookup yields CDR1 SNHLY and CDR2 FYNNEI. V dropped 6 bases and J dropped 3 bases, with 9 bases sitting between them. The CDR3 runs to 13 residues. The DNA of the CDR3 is TGTGCCAGCAGCAAAGGGGATGGAAACACCATATATTTT. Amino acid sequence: CASSKGDGNTIYF.

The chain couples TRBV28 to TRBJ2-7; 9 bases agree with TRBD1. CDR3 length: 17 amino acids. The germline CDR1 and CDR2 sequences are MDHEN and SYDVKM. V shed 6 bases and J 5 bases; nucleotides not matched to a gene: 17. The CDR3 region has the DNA TGTGCCAGCAGACGTAGGAGACGGACAGGGGAGATGAACGAGCAGTACTTC. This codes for CASRRRRRTGEMNEQYF.

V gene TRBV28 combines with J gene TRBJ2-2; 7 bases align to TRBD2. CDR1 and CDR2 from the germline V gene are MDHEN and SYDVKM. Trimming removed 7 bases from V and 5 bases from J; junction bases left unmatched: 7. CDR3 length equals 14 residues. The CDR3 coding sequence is TGTGCCAGCACTGGGAGGGCACGGACCGGGGAGCTGTTTTTT. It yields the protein CASTGRARTGELFF. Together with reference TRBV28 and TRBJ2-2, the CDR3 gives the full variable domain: DVKVTQSSRYLVKRTGEKVFLECVQDMDHENMFWYRQDPGLGLRLIYFSYDVKMKEKGDIPEGYSVSREKKERFSLILESASTNQTSMYLCASTGRARTGELFFGEGSRLTVL.

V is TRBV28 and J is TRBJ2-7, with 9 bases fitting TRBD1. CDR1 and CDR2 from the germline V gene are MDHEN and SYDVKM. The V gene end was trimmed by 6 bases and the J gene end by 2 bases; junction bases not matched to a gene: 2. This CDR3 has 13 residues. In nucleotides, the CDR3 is TGTGCCAGCAGGAGACAGGGGGCCTACGAGCAGTACTTC. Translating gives CASRRQGAYEQYF.

CDR3 nucleotides: TGTGCCTGGAGTCTAGCGGAGCCCTACGAGCAGTACTTC. Its translation is CAWSLAEPYEQYF. The chain employs TRBV30 and TRBJ2-7; 7 nucleotides align to TRBD2. The CDR3 is made up of 13 amino acids. Trimming took 2 bases from V and 2 from J; bases not matched to a gene: 3. In germline, CDR1 is GTSNPN, CDR2 SVGIG (reference sequence).